Listed below are T cell receptor beta chains from one sample, sequenced in a study of human T cells and chemical hapten exposure. TCRdb fed the RACE reads into MiXCR, producing one record per CDR3 protein. The sample carries a few hundred thousand distinct CDR3 sequences, about 8.1% recorded once. This material consisted of whole blood, taken in connection with sensitization to the hapten diphenylcyclopropenone (DPC). The receptors were gathered from a woman aged 40 to 55 with alopecia areata. Some clones in this sample may be carry-over from other donors' samples. The conserved cysteine and the conserved F or W are not part of the CDR3 here. The order of the fields is J gene, V gene, CDR3 length, CDR3 protein.

TRBJ2-5	TRBV6-5	14	ASSYSMGSRQETQY
TRBJ1-3	TRBV12-3/TRBV12-4	14	ASSFGAEITGNTIY
TRBJ1-3	TRBV7-6	17	ASSLGPTFGTGAGNTIY
TRBJ2-2	TRBV6-2/TRBV6-3	10	ASITGPGELF
TRBJ1-1	TRBV27	12	ASSLKRADTEAF
TRBJ1-1	TRBV12-3/TRBV12-4	11	ASSATGIYEAF
TRBJ2-1	TRBV20-1	11	SAHGTQYNEQF
TRBJ2-2	TRBV29-1	15	SVEETDRGLNTGELF
TRBJ2-7	TRBV21-1	13	ASSKESPRDYEQY
TRBJ1-1	TRBV20-1	14	SARDWRRGLNTEAF
TRBJ2-1	TRBV21-1	14	ASSKEKREERNEQF
TRBJ2-3	TRBV11-2	11	ASSLQKGDTQY
TRBJ2-3	TRBV11-1	14	ASSFPGTSGTDTQY
TRBJ2-4	TRBV28	13	ASVLGGGGRNIQY
TRBJ2-4	TRBV7-9	15	ASSLERQVLAKNIQY
TRBJ1-1	TRBV5-1	13	ASSLGLQGYTEAF
TRBJ1-1	TRBV7-9	15	ASSSEGGAVMNTEAF
TRBJ2-2	TRBV6-4	15	ASSKDKSHLSTGELF
TRBJ2-3	TRBV6-5	12	ASSYSPTADTQY
TRBJ1-5	TRBV28	14	ASSLGQGVINQPQH
TRBJ2-6	TRBV28	13	ASSGIDSGANVLT
TRBJ2-7	TRBV6-5	12	ASRIMTGGDEQY
TRBJ1-6	TRBV12-3/TRBV12-4	11	ASSFGYNSPLH
TRBJ2-1	TRBV4-2	11	ASSPHRGTEQF